This T cell receptor (beta chain) is drawn from a study of blood T cells in healthy people across ages. Combining a sample-barcoded 5' primer with a J-beta primer mix, a second PCR ran for roughly 6 to 12 cycles. No fewer than 2.5 million CDR3-containing paired-end reads came from each sample. In TCRdb, the 5' RACE reads were re-called with MiXCR into one record per CDR3 protein. The sample has approximately 850,000 distinct CDR3 sequences, 40% to 50% seen once; the top ten hold approximately 19%. Trimming removed 6 bases at V and 7 bases at J, with 19 bases between. From germline, CDR1 is DFQATT and CDR2 SNEGSKA (reference sequence). CDR3 length: 15 amino acids. The study, taken as a whole, reports: Diversity of TCR beta per million T cells declined in a roughly linear way with age.

With respect to this clonotype: As yet, its antigen is unknown.

The sample consisted of blood. The source of this sequence is a man aged 60 to 69 in good health. The chain couples TRBV20-1 to TRBJ1-6, with a weak D call TRBD1 (6 bases). The CDR3 coding sequence is TGCAGTGCCAGAACAACCGGACAGCCCAATTCACCCCTCCACTTT. This translates into CSARTTGQPNSPLHF.